What follows describes a single TCR beta chain. Antigen: not known. This specimen comes from a study of T cell repertoires in cytomegalovirus infection. Study-level results: Ex vivo, HLA-C-restricted CMV-specific TCR beta clonotypes prevailed over the rest of the response.

Germline CDR1 and CDR2: LGHDT and YNNKEL (reference sequence). The CDR3 runs 15 residues. V shed 5 bases and J shed 1 base, with 12 bases lying between them. TCRdb processed the reads anew with MiXCR; each CDR3 protein has one entry. The table lists fewer than 350,000 distinct CDR3 sequences, under 35% of them singletons. Sequencing used cultured PBMCs, obtained from culture after CMV antigen stimulation. The chain uses TRBV3-1 and TRBJ1-3; D remains unclear. This receptor was obtained from a human donor in good health (CMV status not recorded). Some clones in this sample may be carry-over from other donors' samples. The CDR3 is CASSITRPSGNTIYF. For the CDR3, the DNA is TGTGCCAGCAGCATAACGAGACCGTCTGGAAACACCATATATTTT.